Each of the 26 T cell receptor beta chains below was sequenced from the same sample in a study of STAT5B mutations in CD4+ large granular lymphocyte leukemia. TCRdb keeps only in-frame clones here, not all; method: immunoSEQ multiplex PCR. Of about 30,000 clones in the sample, roughly 77% were seen once. The source material was CD4+ T cells from blood buffy coats. These receptors were obtained from a human donor in good health.

The chain recombines TRBV7-6 with TRBJ2-2, with a possible D match to TRBD1 (6 bases). The V and J ends lost 0 bases and 2 bases respectively, with 16 bases between them. This CDR3 spans 18 amino acids. Germline V lookup: CDR1 SGHVS, CDR2 FNYEAQ. CDR3 DNA sequence: TGTGCCAGCAGCTTAGCGGGGGTGGTGGACAGCAACACCGGGGAGCTGTTTTTT. Translated: CASSLAGVVDSNTGELFF.

Comments on this clone: The junction and the germline gene differ at one end; a read error may be behind it. The V gene is TRBV2, the J gene TRBJ2-7; 7 nucleotides align to TRBD2. The germline CDR1 and CDR2 sequences are SNHLY and FYNNEI. The CDR3 spans 12 residues. The CDR3 reads CASSERDYERYF. The DNA of the CDR3 is TGTGCCAGCAGTGAACGGGACTATGAGCGGTACTTC. The full variable domain, in which reference TRBV2 and TRBJ2-7 provide the parts outside the CDR3, is EPEVTQTPSHQVTQMGQEVILRCVPISNHLYFYWYRQILGQKVEFLVSFYNNEISEKSEIFDDQFSVERPDGSNFTLKIRSTKLEDSAMYFCASSERDYERYFGPGTRLTVT.

V usage is TRBV7-3 and J usage is TRBJ2-3, with D uncertain. Trimming shortened V by 2 bases and J by 6 bases, and 12 bases separated the two germline ends. CDR1 and CDR2 from the germline V gene are SGHTA and FQGTGA. The CDR3 extends over 14 amino acids. The CDR3 DNA is TGTGCCAGCAGCTTAGGCCCTGGGGTGGATACGCAGTATTTT. It encodes CASSLGPGVDTQYF. Filled out from reference TRBV7-3 and TRBJ2-3, the complete variable domain reads GAGVSQTPSNKVTEKGKYVELRCDPISGHTALYWYRQSLGQGPEFLIYFQGTGAADDSGLPNDRFFAVRPEGSVSTLKIQRTERGDSAVYLCASSLGPGVDTQYFGPGTRLTVL.

In this sample, this clone turned up once. The V call is TRBV5-4, the J call TRBJ2-2, with D unclear. Trimming stripped 0 bases from V and 6 bases from J, with 15 bases between. Looked up from germline, CDR1 is SGHNT and CDR2 is YYREEE (reference sequence). The CDR3 covers 16 residues. CDR3 sequence: CASSLGQEYVAGELFF. DNA of the CDR3: TGTGCCAGCAGCTTGGGGCAGGAGTATGTAGCCGGGGAGCTGTTTTTT. Full variable domain (missing parts from reference TRBV5-4 and TRBJ2-2): ETGVTQSPTHLIKTRGQQVTLRCSSQSGHNTVSWYQQALGQGPQFIFQYYREEENGRGNFPPRFSGLQFPNYSSELNVNALELDDSALYLCASSLGQEYVAGELFFGEGSRLTVL.

CDR3 amino acids: CASSLAGNTEAFF. CDR3 in DNA: TGTGCCAGCAGCTTAGCCGGGAACACTGAAGCTTTCTTT. The chain couples TRBV11-2 to TRBJ1-1, with D uncertain. This CDR3 is 13 amino acids long. Between the trimmed V and J ends, which lost 1 base and 1 base, there was a span of 4 bases. The germline V gene has CDR1 SGHAT and CDR2 FQNNGV.

The chain carries TRBV7-2 and TRBJ2-1; either TRBD1 or TRBD2 may supply D (5 bases each). The CDR3 covers 15 residues. The ends were cut back, 0 bases at V and 2 bases at J, with 8 bases in the middle. Germline CDR1 SGHTA, CDR2 FQGNSA. The CDR3 DNA reads as TGTGCCAGCAGCTTAGCCGAGGGGCCCTACAATGAGCAGTTCTTC. Its protein is CASSLAEGPYNEQFF.

The V and J genes are TRBV9 and TRBJ2-7; D remains unclear. V lost 0 bases and J 3 bases, leaving 13 bases between the germline ends. CDR3 size: 15 residues. The V gene's germline CDR1 is SGDLS and CDR2 YYNGEE. As DNA, the CDR3 is TGTGCCAGCAGCGTAGGAAGGTCAGAAAACTACGAGCAGTACTTC. Its translation is CASSVGRSENYEQYF.

V and J are TRBV19 and TRBJ1-5, with TRBD1 matching over 7 bases. V lost 5 bases, J lost 3 bases, and 7 bases stayed unmatched. Per germline, CDR1 LNHDA and CDR2 SQIVND (reference sequence). The CDR3 totals 15 residues. CDR3 in amino acids: CASSGITGDNQPQHF. In DNA form, the CDR3 reads TGTGCCAGTAGTGGGATTACAGGGGACAATCAGCCCCAGCATTTT.

This clone appeared once. The chain has TRBV30 and TRBJ2-4, with 14 nucleotides matching TRBD2. J lost 0 bases, V lost 2 bases, and 3 bases had no gene match. Germline CDR1 and CDR2: GTSNPN and SVGIG (reference sequence). The CDR3 runs to 17 residues. The CDR3 nucleotides read TGTGCCTGGAGTTCGACTAGCGGGGGGGGAGCCAAAAACATTCAGTACTTC. Encoded protein: CAWSSTSGGGAKNIQYF.

This chain connects TRBV19 to TRBJ2-5; TRBD2 agrees at 14 bases. The CDR3 has 17 amino acids. V gave up 9 bases and J gave up 5 bases; unmatched junction bases: 14. CDR1 and CDR2 from the germline V gene are LNHDA and SQIVND (reference sequence). DNA of the CDR3: TGTGCCAGCAGTGGGAGAGGACTAGCGGGGGGCCGGGAGACCCAGTACTTC. Amino acid sequence: CASSGRGLAGGRETQYF.

This clone was counted between two and nine times. The rearrangement links TRBV5-1 to TRBJ1-1; D not resolved. The CDR3 loop spans 14 amino acids. V lost 0 bases to trimming and J lost 1 base, with 7 bases between them. Looked up from germline, CDR1 is SGHRS and CDR2 is YFSETQ. As DNA, the CDR3 is TGCGCCAGCAGCTTGGGCGGGCAGAACACTGAAGCTTTCTTT. It translates to CASSLGGQNTEAFF. The whole variable domain, remainder taken from reference TRBV5-1 and TRBJ1-1, is KAGVTQTPRYLIKTRGQQVTLSCSPISGHRSVSWYQQTPGQGLQFLFEYFSETQRNKGNFPGRFSGRQFSNSRSEMNVSTLELGDSALYLCASSLGGQNTEAFFGQGTRLTVV.

The chain has TRBV5-1 and TRBJ1-1; no reliable D call. CDR1 and CDR2 from the germline V gene are SGHRS and YFSETQ. The CDR3 is 12 residues long. V lost 0 bases, J lost 7 bases, and 7 bases lay in between. As DNA, the CDR3 is TGCGCCAGCAGCTTGGTTGGAAATGAAGCTTTCTTT. Protein sequence: CASSLVGNEAFF.

The chain couples TRBV6-5 to TRBJ1-2; no clear D gene. The ends were cut back, 5 bases at V and 0 bases at J, with 10 bases in the middle. The V gene's germline CDR1 is MNHEY and CDR2 SVGAGI. This CDR3 has 14 residues. The CDR3 reads CASSLQYSNYGYTF. CDR3 nucleotides: TGTGCCAGCAGTCTACAGTATTCTAACTATGGCTACACCTTC.

CDR3 nucleotide sequence: TGTGCCTGGAGTGTCGCCAGCTCCTATAATTCACCCCTCCACTTT. It is translated as CAWSVASSYNSPLHF. The rearrangement links TRBV30 to TRBJ1-6; no reliable D call. Germline V gene data show CDR1 as GTSNPN and CDR2 as SVGIG (reference sequence). This CDR3 spans 15 amino acids. Trimming cost V 0 bases and J 0 bases, with 6 bases left between them. The full variable domain, rest sourced from reference TRBV30 and TRBJ1-6, is SQTIHQWPATLVQPVGSPLSLECTVEGTSNPNLYWYRQAAGRGLQLLFYSVGIGQISSEVPQNLSASRPQDRQFILSSKKLLLSDSGFYLCAWSVASSYNSPLHFGNGTRLTVT.

This chain joins TRBV21-1 and TRBJ1-4. TRBV21-1 is flagged as a pseudogene. This CDR3 spans 17 amino acids. CDR3: CASSTPKDGPTNEKLFF. The CDR3 DNA reads as TGTGCCAGCAGCACTCCAAAAGACGGACCAACTAATGAAAAACTGTTTTTT.

The gene calls are TRBV2 and TRBJ2-6; 8 positions agree with TRBD1. Germline trimming cut 6 bases from V and 3 bases from J; bases unmatched to any gene: 4. Germline CDR1 is SNHLY and CDR2 is FYNNEI. The CDR3 is made up of 15 amino acids. CDR3 loop: CASSATGVGANVLTF. The CDR3 nucleotides read TGTGCCAGCAGCGCGACAGGGGTTGGGGCCAACGTCCTGACTTTC.

The chain employs TRBV6-1 and TRBJ1-1, with D uncertain. CDR1 MNHNS and CDR2 SASEGT come from the germline V gene. The ends were cut back, 2 bases at V and 2 bases at J, with 9 bases in the middle. The length of the CDR3 is 14 residues. The CDR3 bases are TGTGCCAGCAGTGAAAATATCCCTAACACTGAAGCTTTCTTT. The encoded protein is CASSENIPNTEAFF.

The chain couples TRBV15 to TRBJ2-1, with 11 positions matching TRBD2. The CDR3 contains 15 residues. The germline V gene encodes CDR1 LNHNV and CDR2 YYDKDF (reference sequence). With 4 bases clipped from V and 5 bases from J, the junction kept 4 bases outside the gene matches. CDR3 in amino acids: CATSTLAGGHNEQFF. CDR3 in DNA: TGTGCCACCAGCACTCTAGCGGGGGGCCACAATGAGCAGTTCTTC.

This chain uses TRBV18 with TRBJ1-1, with a tentative D call TRBD1 (6 bases). The V gene lost 5 bases and the J gene lost 7 bases, with 14 bases spanning the gap. Per the germline V gene, CDR1 is KGHSH and CDR2 is LQKENI. The CDR3 length is 13 residues. CDR3 residues: CASSGRQVGEAFF. CDR3 bases: TGTGCCAGCTCAGGAAGACAGGTGGGTGAAGCTTTCTTT.

The chain combines TRBV6-6 with TRBJ1-1; 9 nucleotides align to TRBD1. The germline gives CDR1 MNHNY, CDR2 SVGAGI (reference sequence). J was trimmed by 4 bases and V by 4 bases; bases with no gene match: 7. This CDR3 region has 15 residues. As DNA, the CDR3 is TGTGCCAGCAGTTGGGGTGGACAGGGGCGCACTGAAGCTTTCTTT. Its translation: CASSWGGQGRTEAFF.

The V gene is TRBV5-4, the J gene TRBJ2-3; perhaps TRBD2 as D (6 bases). V was trimmed by 0 bases and J by 3 bases, leaving 11 bases between them. The CDR3 is made up of 15 amino acids. Germline CDR1 reads SGHNT; CDR2 reads YYREEE (reference sequence). CDR3 sequence (DNA): TGTGCCAGCAGCTTGGTGGGTAGCGGAACAGATACGCAGTATTTT. It specifies CASSLVGSGTDTQYF.

The chain is built from TRBV5-1 and TRBJ2-5; D perhaps matches TRBD1 (6 bases). This CDR3 is built from 13 residues. In germline, CDR1 is SGHRS, CDR2 YFSETQ. V was shortened by 0 bases and J by 4 bases, with 7 bases between the two germline ends. CDR3 protein: CASSLGGLETQYF. Written as DNA, the CDR3 is TGCGCCAGCAGCTTGGGGGGGCTAGAGACCCAGTACTTC.

The genes are TRBV2 and TRBJ1-6; D may be TRBD1 (6 bases). V lost 4 bases and J 5 bases, leaving 9 bases between the germline ends. The CDR3 contains 14 residues. CDR1 and CDR2 (germline): SNHLY, FYNNEI. DNA of the CDR3: TGTGCCAGCAGTGCTTGGACAGATAATTCACCCCTCCACTTT. It translates to CASSAWTDNSPLHF.

V usage is TRBV15 and J usage is TRBJ2-6; D unresolved. This CDR3 region has 19 residues. In germline, CDR1 is LNHNV, CDR2 YYDKDF (reference sequence). Trimming left V 0 bases short and J 0 bases short, with 15 bases between. In nucleotides, the CDR3 is TGTGCCACCAGCAGAGATAGGGTCCGGTTGGGCTCTGGGGCCAACGTCCTGACTTTC. It is translated as CATSRDRVRLGSGANVLTF.

This clone was picked up a small number of times. The genes are TRBV19 and TRBJ1-1; unclear D gene. Germline CDR1 and CDR2: LNHDA and SQIVND (reference sequence). The CDR3 runs to 12 residues. The V end was cut by 4 bases, the J end by 8 bases, with 11 bases between. CDR3 coding DNA: TGTGCCAGTAGTACTTACCTGGACGAAGCTTTCTTT. Encoded protein: CASSTYLDEAFF.

The chain recombines TRBV6-5 with TRBJ1-5; D unclear. Trimming removed 10 bases from V and 0 bases from J, with 10 bases in between. Germline V gene data show CDR1 as MNHEY and CDR2 as SVGAGI. The CDR3 is 13 residues long. The CDR3 nucleotides are TGTGCCACCCAGATTAATAGCAATCAGCCCCAGCATTTT. Translated, it gives CATQINSNQPQHF.